The 22 T cell receptor beta chains given below trace back to one sample, sequenced in a study of blood T cells in healthy people across ages. A second PCR, run for 7 to 11 cycles, used a sample-barcoded 5' primer plus a J-beta primer mix. Using its own MiXCR run on the 5' RACE reads, TCRdb lists one record per CDR3 protein. The data hold about 800,000 distinct CDR3 sequences, with about 46% observed a single time. Sequenced sample: blood. These receptor sequences come from a man aged 80 or over in good health.

The genes are TRBV27 and TRBJ1-5; D perhaps matches TRBD1 (5 bases). The CDR3 is 14 residues long. The germline gives CDR1 MNHEY, CDR2 SMNVEV (reference sequence). V was cut by 5 bases and J by 3 bases, with 11 bases left in between. CDR3 sequence: CASSARDANQPQHF. Here the CDR3 DNA reads TGTGCCAGCAGTGCCCGGGACGCCAATCAGCCCCAGCATTTT.

The gene calls are TRBV6-1 and TRBJ2-4; TRBD2 matches at 14 bases. CDR1 is MNHNS and CDR2 is SASEGT in the germline V gene. The V and J ends lost 5 bases and 0 bases, in that order; junction bases with no gene match: 6. The CDR3 loop spans 18 amino acids. CDR3 sequence (DNA): TGTGCCAGCAGTCGGACTAGCGGGAGGCCTCTAGCCAAAAACATTCAGTACTTC. Translated: CASSRTSGRPLAKNIQYF.

V usage is TRBV18 and J usage is TRBJ2-3; D remains unclear. Germline lookup yields CDR1 KGHSH and CDR2 LQKENI. Trimming cost V 1 base and J 3 bases, with 11 bases left between them. The CDR3 length is 15 residues. CDR3 loop: CASSPRLDLTDTQYF. CDR3 DNA sequence: TGTGCCAGCTCACCACGGCTAGATTTAACAGATACGCAGTATTTT.

The chain combines TRBV29-1 with TRBJ2-5; D may be TRBD1 (6 bases). Trimming removed 5 bases at V and 11 bases at J, with 27 bases between. Germline loops: CDR1 SQVTM, CDR2 ANQGSEA. The CDR3 length is 15 residues. The DNA of the CDR3 is TGCAGCGTTACCAGGGGCAATATTGACCAAAAGGAGCAGTACTTC. It specifies CSVTRGNIDQKEQYF.

As concerns this clonotype: Compared with germline, one end of the junction differs, possibly owing to a read error. The chain links TRBV20-1 to TRBJ2-7; D remains unclear. CDR3 length equals 14 residues. Germline V gives CDR1 DFQATT, CDR2 SNEGSKA (reference sequence). CDR3 sequence reads: CSARNPRSSDEQYF. In DNA form, the CDR3 reads TGCAGTGCTAGGAACCCTAGGAGCTCCGACGAGCAGTACTTC.

The V and J genes are TRBV5-1 and TRBJ1-1; unclear D gene. V lost 1 base and J lost 8, with 18 bases in between. The CDR3 spans 15 residues. CDR1 is SGHRS and CDR2 is YFSETQ in the germline V gene. The CDR3 coding sequence is TGCGCCAGCAGCTTGTCGGCCTTTGAGGGCATGGAAGCTTTCTTT. Translation gives CASSLSAFEGMEAFF. Variable domain in full (rest from reference TRBV5-1 and TRBJ1-1): KAGVTQTPRYLIKTRGQQVTLSCSPISGHRSVSWYQQTPGQGLQFLFEYFSETQRNKGNFPGRFSGRQFSNSRSEMNVSTLELGDSALYLCASSLSAFEGMEAFFGQGTRLTVV.

The rearrangement uses TRBV7-2 and TRBJ2-7; D uncertain. Germline V lookup: CDR1 SGHTA, CDR2 FQGNSA. The CDR3 is made up of 15 amino acids. Trimming cost V 0 bases and J 2 bases, with 11 bases left between them. The CDR3 spells CASSLAATTPYEQYF. The DNA of the CDR3 is TGTGCCAGCAGCTTAGCGGCGACAACCCCCTACGAGCAGTACTTC.

V and J are TRBV12-3 or TRBV12-4 and TRBJ2-4; 15 bases are shared with TRBD2. V was pared by 6 bases and J by 2 bases, with 8 bases of the junction left unmatched. This CDR3 has 18 amino acids. CDR3 sequence (DNA): TGTGCCAGCAGCCCCACGGGACTAGCGGGAGGCACCAAAAACATTCAGTACTTC. This gives the protein CASSPTGLAGGTKNIQYF.

In its sample, this clonotype was seen once. CDR3 coding DNA: TGTGCCAGCAGCTTTCGACTAGGCGGGGAGCTGTTTTTT. Translating gives CASSFRLGGELFF. This rearrangement joins TRBV7-2 to TRBJ2-2, with D tentatively TRBD2 (6 bases). CDR3 length equals 13 residues. V shed 3 bases and J shed 7 bases, with 9 bases lying between them. CDR1 is SGHTA and CDR2 is FQGNSA in the germline V gene.

The chain has TRBV7-9 and TRBJ2-3; 10 bases agree with TRBD2. This CDR3 region has 17 residues. Germline-derived CDR1 and CDR2 are SEHNR and FQNEAQ (reference sequence). Germline trimming cut 2 bases from V and 1 base from J; bases unmatched to any gene: 6. DNA of the CDR3: TGTGCCAGCAGCTTACCTCTAGCGGGAGCGGGCACAGATACGCAGTATTTT. As protein: CASSLPLAGAGTDTQYF. The full variable domain, with the rest looked up from reference TRBV7-9 and TRBJ2-3, is DTGVSQNPRHKITKRGQNVTFRCDPISEHNRLYWYRQTLGQGPEFLTYFQNEAQLEKSRLLSDRFSAERPKGSFSTLEIQRTEQGDSAMYLCASSLPLAGAGTDTQYFGPGTRLTVL.

As regards this clonotype: A much bigger clone sits one base away, suggesting this may be a read error. This chain links TRBV12-3 or TRBV12-4 with TRBJ2-5; 8 bases map to TRBD2. CDR3 size: 11 residues. J was trimmed by 13 bases and V by 5 bases; bases with no gene match: 6. Written as DNA, the CDR3 is TGTGCCAGCAGTCCCGGGACTAGGGGGTACTTC. This gives the protein CASSPGTRGYF.

The chain couples TRBV14 to TRBJ1-2; maybe TRBD1 (6 bases). Germline assignment: CDR1 SGHDN and CDR2 FVKESK. The CDR3 is 14 amino acids. V gave up 1 base and J gave up 3 bases, with 9 bases separating them. The CDR3 region is CASSQGGGYYGYTF. As DNA, the CDR3 is TGTGCCAGCAGCCAAGGGGGGGGCTACTATGGCTACACCTTC.

The V gene is TRBV7-9, the J gene TRBJ2-2; D uncertain. V lost 5 bases to trimming and J lost 7 bases, with 11 bases between them. The CDR3 extends over 13 amino acids. Looked up from germline, CDR1 is SEHNR and CDR2 is FQNEAQ (reference sequence). CDR3 sequence: CASSPRVGGELFF. The CDR3 region has the DNA TGTGCCAGCAGCCCGCGAGTTGGCGGGGAGCTGTTTTTT.

Ten or more counts support this clonotype. The chain joins TRBV24-1 to TRBJ2-7; TRBD1 agrees at 7 bases. CDR1 and CDR2 from the germline V gene are KGHDR and SFDVKD. Trimming removed 5 bases from V and 2 bases from J; junction bases left unmatched: 8. This CDR3 spans 15 amino acids. CDR3 in amino acids: CATSVNDRDTYEQYF. The CDR3 DNA follows: TGTGCCACCAGTGTCAACGACAGGGACACCTACGAGCAGTACTTC.

This rearrangement joins TRBV7-2 to TRBJ1-6; 10 nucleotides align to TRBD1. This CDR3 contains 14 residues. The trim removed 6 bases at V and 6 bases at J, leaving 2 bases unmatched. The germline CDR1 and CDR2 sequences are SGHTA and FQGNSA. CDR3 protein: CASRRTGGNSPLHF. The CDR3 nucleotides are TGTGCCAGCAGGCGGACAGGGGGTAATTCACCCCTCCACTTT.

This chain uses TRBV20-1 with TRBJ2-1; D gene ambiguous. V was cut by 3 bases and J by 0 bases, with 15 bases left in between. CDR1 is DFQATT, CDR2 SNEGSKA, per germline (reference sequence). CDR3 length: 16 residues. The CDR3 here is CSASVHRLNSYNEQFF. CDR3 DNA: TGCAGTGCTAGTGTTCATCGACTTAACTCCTACAATGAGCAGTTCTTC.

The chain employs TRBV4-1 and TRBJ1-1; the D is unclear. CDR1 is MGHRA, CDR2 YSYEKL, per germline. The CDR3 runs 16 residues. V lost 0 bases and J 1 base, leaving 12 bases between the germline ends. CDR3 region: CASSQDPRHSNTEAFF. CDR3 coding DNA: TGCGCCAGCAGCCAAGACCCACGACATTCGAACACTGAAGCTTTCTTT.

The V call is TRBV7-2, the J call TRBJ1-2, with D possibly TRBD1 on 6 matching bases. Germline values: CDR1 SGHTA, CDR2 FQGNSA. Trimming shortened V by 0 bases and J by 3 bases, and 8 bases separated the two germline ends. The CDR3 length is 14 residues. The CDR3 DNA sequence: TGTGCCAGCAGCTTAGCGTGGACAGACTATGGCTACACCTTC. This codes for CASSLAWTDYGYTF.

This clonotype was seen ten or more times. The chain couples TRBV5-5 to TRBJ2-3; D is unresolved. The CDR3 length is 13 residues. The germline CDR1 and CDR2 sequences are SGHKS and YYEKEE (reference sequence). Between the trimmed V and J ends, which lost 0 bases and 2 bases, there was a span of 4 bases. CDR3 loop: CASSLGITDTQYF. CDR3 nucleotides: TGTGCCAGCAGCTTGGGTATCACAGATACGCAGTATTTT.

Notes on this clonotype: A read error is possible here, since a much larger clone lies one base away. V is TRBV18 and J is TRBJ1-1; TRBD1 might be the D (6 bases). Germline CDR1 and CDR2: KGHSH and LQKENI. This CDR3 is built from 17 residues. V was cut by 8 bases and J by 1 base, with 23 bases left in between. The CDR3 loop is CASPRDAGGGSNTEAFF. CDR3 sequence (DNA): TGTGCCAGCCCACGGGACGCCGGGGGCGGTTCGAACACTGAAGCTTTCTTT. The full variable domain, rest sourced from reference TRBV18 and TRBJ1-1, is NAGVMQNPRHLVRRRGQEARLRCSPMKGHSHVYWYRQLPEEGLKFMVYLQKENIIDESGMPKERFSAEFPKEGPSILRIQQVVRGDSAAYFCASPRDAGGGSNTEAFFGQGTRLTVV.

CDR3 sequence: CSARVAVGGRADQETQYF. CDR3 coding DNA: TGCAGTGCTAGAGTCGCCGTCGGGGGGAGGGCGGACCAAGAGACCCAGTACTTC. V usage is TRBV20-1 and J usage is TRBJ2-5; TRBD2 matches at 7 bases. Looked up from germline, CDR1 is DFQATT and CDR2 is SNEGSKA (reference sequence). The CDR3 has 18 amino acids. V lost 1 base to trimming and J lost 0 bases; unmatched junction nucleotides: 14.

The chain joins TRBV5-1 to TRBJ1-4, with unresolved D. V lost 3 bases, J lost 8 bases, and 11 bases lay in between. This CDR3 contains 13 residues. CDR1 and CDR2 (germline): SGHRS, YFSETQ. CDR3 nucleotides: TGCGCCAGCAGCTCCCTGTTTGGAGAAAAACTGTTTTTT. Translating it yields CASSSLFGEKLFF.